Following are 28 T cell receptor beta chains from one sample sequenced in a study of regulatory T cells in long-lasting Graves disease (dated by TCRdb to the early 2020s). This specimen's time point label, interpreted: persistent/refractory GD, antithyroid drugs over 5 years with positive TRAb. For both TCR sequencing and RNA sequencing, RNA was extracted from PBMCs in TRIzol. Libraries were made using multiplex PCR. For sequencing, an Illumina HiSeq 4000 was employed. TCR beta libraries were built with iRepertoire HTBI primers and Arm-PCR amplification of CDR3 regions. Using fastp at Q25 and MiXCR, TCRdb reprocessed the public reads and kept productive beta chains. Records with the same CDR3 protein are collapsed into one entry carrying the most frequent genes and DNA. Recorded for this sample are 500,000 to 800,000 distinct CDR3 sequences; around 30% of them occurred a single time. The biggest ten clones account for around 42% of the sample.

The specimen was peripheral blood mononuclear cells (PBMCs), collected when the disease was refractory, from a patient treated with antithyroid drugs. These receptors all come from a female donor with Graves disease.

The chain couples TRBV6-5 to TRBJ1-6, with 7 bases matching TRBD1. Unmatched junction bases numbered 10, after V lost 2 bases and J lost 6 bases. Germline loops: CDR1 MNHEY, CDR2 SVGAGI. This CDR3 region has 17 residues. The CDR3, as DNA: TGTGCCAGCAGTTACGCACAGCCGGGACAGACTAATTCACCCCTCCACTTT. It codes for CASSYAQPGQTNSPLHF.

The chain has TRBV6-1 and TRBJ1-5; no reliable D call. Germline-derived CDR1 and CDR2 are MNHNS and SASEGT. V lost 3 bases and J lost 8, with 8 bases in between. The CDR3 has 12 amino acids. The CDR3 nucleotides are TGTGCCAGCAGTGATTCTTCTGAGCCCCAGCATTTT. Its protein product is CASSDSSEPQHF.

The chain uses TRBV2 and TRBJ2-4, with a weak D call TRBD1 (8 bases). The V end lost 8 bases, the J end lost 8 bases, and 22 bases lay between the germline ends. Germline assignment: CDR1 SNHLY and CDR2 FYNNEI. This CDR3 is built from 15 residues. The DNA for the CDR3 is TGTGCCAGCTCACCACCCAACAGGGGGGGGGACATTCAGTACTTC. It codes for CASSPPNRGGDIQYF.

The sample holds many counts of this clonotype. The chain combines TRBV5-1 with TRBJ2-7, with D perhaps matching TRBD1 or TRBD2 (5 bases each). V lost 4 bases, J lost 0 bases, and 11 bases lay in between. The CDR3 has 14 residues. The germline gives CDR1 SGHRS, CDR2 YFSETQ. CDR3 sequence (DNA): TGCGCCAGCAGCAGGGGACCGAGCTCCTACGAGCAGTACTTC. Its protein product is CASSRGPSSYEQYF.

This clonotype was seen more than once but under ten times. The chain uses TRBV5-4 and TRBJ2-5; TRBD2 aligns across 8 bases. The CDR3 extends over 18 amino acids. V dropped 0 bases and J dropped 5; count of bases not matched to a gene: 15. Germline V lookup: CDR1 SGHNT, CDR2 YYREEE (reference sequence). CDR3 in amino acids: CASSLAGRKSGRWETQYF. The CDR3 coding sequence is TGTGCCAGCAGCTTGGCCGGAAGGAAAAGCGGGAGATGGGAGACCCAGTACTTC.

The V and J genes are TRBV6-2 or TRBV6-3 and TRBJ1-5, with D tentatively TRBD1 (6 bases). Deletions cut 0 bases from V and 12 bases from J, with 12 bases between. The CDR3 sequence is 13 residues long. Germline CDR1 MNHEY, CDR2 SVGEGT. The CDR3 sequence: CASSYSTGRYQHF. Here the CDR3 DNA reads TGTGCCAGCAGTTACTCGACAGGCCGATACCAGCATTTT.

This clonotype was recorded only once. The J gene is TRBJ1-2, the V gene TRBV5-1; D unresolved. The CDR3 loop spans 13 amino acids. Germline V gene lookup returns CDR1 SGHRS and CDR2 YFSETQ. V lost 4 bases and J 3 bases, leaving 10 bases between the germline ends. This CDR3 reads CASSEGIDYGYTF. The DNA of the CDR3 is TGCGCCAGCAGCGAGGGAATCGACTATGGCTACACCTTC.

The table lists this clonotype with a count of one. This sequence joins TRBV5-1 and TRBJ2-2; 7 nucleotides align to TRBD1. Per the germline V gene, CDR1 is SGHRS and CDR2 is YFSETQ. CDR3 length: 14 amino acids. After removal of 4 bases from V and 3 bases from J, the junction contained 3 bases not matched to a gene. The DNA for the CDR3 is TGCGCCAGCAGCCCCGGGACAGACACCGGGGAGCTGTTTTTT. This codes for CASSPGTDTGELFF.

A single count supports this clonotype. The chain combines TRBV25-1 with TRBJ2-5; a possible D gene is TRBD2 (5 bases). Germline V CDR1 and CDR2: MGHDK, SYGVNS. CDR3 length equals 16 residues. V dropped 4 bases and J dropped 5 bases, with 20 bases sitting between them. The CDR3 is CASSGPMIGGAETQYF. DNA for the CDR3: TGTGCCAGCAGTGGGCCGATGATTGGAGGAGCGGAGACCCAGTACTTC.

The V call is TRBV6-8, the J call TRBJ2-7, with a possible D match to TRBD2 (5 bases). This CDR3 is 13 amino acids long. From germline, CDR1 is MNHGY and CDR2 SAAAGT. Trimming cost V 4 bases and J 5 bases, with 12 bases left between them. In DNA, the CDR3 is TGTGCCAGCAGTTCCCTAGCACGCAACGAGCAGTACTTC. It specifies CASSSLARNEQYF.

The V and J genes are TRBV3-1 and TRBJ1-1; TRBD1 aligns across 9 bases. The germline V gene has CDR1 LGHDT and CDR2 YNNKEL (reference sequence). This CDR3 contains 17 residues. Losses at the gene ends were 5 bases for V and 4 bases for J; bases not matched to a gene: 14. Written as DNA, the CDR3 is TGTGCCAGCAGCTTTACCTTGGGACAGGGTACGGGCACTGAAGCTTTCTTT. It encodes CASSFTLGQGTGTEAFF.

The table lists this clonotype with a few counts. For the CDR3, the DNA is TGCAGTGCCCTTAGGACCGCCAGTGAAGCTTTCTTT. Its translation: CSALRTASEAFF. The gene calls are TRBV20-1 and TRBJ1-1; D is uncertain. The CDR3 runs to 12 residues. The V gene lost 6 bases and the J gene lost 7 bases, with 15 bases spanning the gap. Germline V gene lookup returns CDR1 DFQATT and CDR2 SNEGSKA (reference sequence).

This clonotype was counted between two and nine times. The chain links TRBV6-1 to TRBJ2-5, with unresolved D. Germline CDR1 reads MNHNS; CDR2 reads SASEGT. The CDR3 has 11 residues. CDR3 coding DNA: TGTGCTGTCAGGACCCAAGAGACCCAGTACTTC. Protein product: CAVRTQETQYF.

This clonotype was found once. This chain connects TRBV20-1 to TRBJ1-2; D unresolved. The CDR3 has 14 residues. Germline CDR1 reads DFQATT; CDR2 reads SNEGSKA (reference sequence). V lost 0 bases to trimming and J lost 4 bases, with 12 bases between them. The CDR3 sequence: CSARDWRAPYGYTF. CDR3 DNA: TGCAGTGCTAGAGATTGGAGGGCCCCCTATGGCTACACCTTC.

The gene calls are TRBV2 and TRBJ2-4; no reliable D call. Trimming removed 1 base at V and 2 bases at J, with 6 bases between. The germline gives CDR1 SNHLY, CDR2 FYNNEI. This CDR3 comprises 14 residues. The CDR3 DNA reads TGTGCCAGCAGTGAAGGGGTTACCAAAAACATTCAGTACTTC. Amino acid sequence: CASSEGVTKNIQYF.

The chain is built from TRBV28 and TRBJ1-2, with a possible D match to TRBD1 (5 bases). V was trimmed by 6 bases and J by 4 bases, leaving 15 bases between them. The CDR3 loop spans 14 amino acids. CDR1 MDHEN and CDR2 SYDVKM come from the germline V gene. The CDR3: CASSPIRGIYGYTF. In DNA form, the CDR3 reads TGTGCCAGCAGCCCAATCCGGGGCATCTATGGCTACACCTTC.

This clonotype was recorded at least ten times. The CDR3: CATRADRGAGYTF. The CDR3 bases are TGCGCCACCAGGGCGGACAGGGGCGCCGGCTACACCTTC. The V call is TRBV5-1, the J call TRBJ1-2; 9 positions agree with TRBD1. CDR3 length: 13 residues. Germline V gene data show CDR1 as SGHRS and CDR2 as YFSETQ. V dropped 9 bases and J dropped 8; count of bases not matched to a gene: 11.

This clonotype was observed a few times. V usage is TRBV5-1 and J usage is TRBJ2-7; 7 nucleotides match TRBD1. The CDR3 runs to 14 residues. Trimming at V came to 2 bases and at J to 0 bases, leaving 2 bases not matched to a gene. CDR1 and CDR2 (germline): SGHRS, YFSETQ. In DNA form, the CDR3 reads TGCGCCAGCAGCTTCCAGGGGGTCTCCTACGAGCAGTACTTC. Residues: CASSFQGVSYEQYF.

The chain employs TRBV7-9 and TRBJ1-1; 8 bases are a match to TRBD1. This CDR3 has 18 amino acids. Per the germline V gene, CDR1 is SEHNR and CDR2 is FQNEAQ (reference sequence). J gave up 1 base and V 4 bases, and 14 bases lay outside the gene matches. The CDR3 DNA follows: TGTGCCAGCAGCTCGCACGAATCCGACAGGGGAGGGAACACTGAAGCTTTCTTT. Translated: CASSSHESDRGGNTEAFF.

This chain uses TRBV20-1 with TRBJ1-1; 8 bases agree with TRBD1. Looked up from germline, CDR1 is DFQATT and CDR2 is SNEGSKA (reference sequence). The CDR3 totals 13 residues. The V and J ends lost 5 bases and 1 base, in that order; junction bases with no gene match: 3. The CDR3 protein is CSAADRENTEAFF. Written as DNA, the CDR3 is TGCAGTGCTGCGGACAGGGAGAACACTGAAGCTTTCTTT.

The rearrangement joins TRBV6-2 or TRBV6-3 to TRBJ2-7, with TRBD2 as a possible D gene (6 bases). This CDR3 is built from 16 residues. V was trimmed by 5 bases and J by 0 bases, leaving 17 bases between them. The germline CDR1 and CDR2 sequences are MNHEY and SVGEGT. The CDR3 reads CASSKTSWRASYEQYF. As DNA, the CDR3 is TGTGCCAGCAGTAAAACTAGCTGGAGGGCCTCCTACGAGCAGTACTTC.

This chain connects TRBV12-3 or TRBV12-4 to TRBJ2-6; 7 nucleotides match TRBD1. The CDR3 length is 15 residues. The junction had 6 bases not matched to a gene; V was cut back by 6 bases and J by 4 bases. The CDR3 region is CASSSRGSGANVLTF. The CDR3 nucleotides read TGTGCCAGCAGCAGCAGGGGGTCCGGGGCCAACGTCCTGACTTTC.

The rearrangement uses TRBV6-1 and TRBJ1-5, with D hard to call. The V end was cut by 4 bases, the J end by 7 bases, with 11 bases between. The V gene's germline CDR1 is MNHNS and CDR2 SASEGT. The length of the CDR3 is 13 residues. The CDR3, as DNA: TGTGCCAGCAGTGTCCTCGGTGGACAGCCCCAGCATTTT. It encodes CASSVLGGQPQHF.

V usage is TRBV10-3 and J usage is TRBJ1-1; D ambiguous. CDR1 and CDR2 from the germline V gene are ENHRY and SYGVKD. The CDR3 covers 13 residues. V shed 4 bases and J shed 3 bases, with 9 bases lying between them. The CDR3 bases are TGTGCCATCAGTGGCCCCAGAGACACTGAAGCTTTCTTT. Amino acids: CAISGPRDTEAFF.

This clonotype was detected only a few times. The rearrangement joins TRBV5-1 to TRBJ1-1; 10 bases are a match to TRBD1. Germline V gene sequence: CDR1 SGHRS, CDR2 YFSETQ. The CDR3 consists of 14 residues. Trimming removed 0 bases from V and 8 bases from J; junction bases left unmatched: 4. In DNA form, the CDR3 reads TGCGCCAGCAGCTTGGTGACAGGGGGCAAGGAAGCTTTCTTT. This sequence encodes CASSLVTGGKEAFF.

This clonotype was found many times. V is TRBV12-3 or TRBV12-4 and J is TRBJ1-5; 10 bases are shared with TRBD1. V lost 5 bases to trimming and J lost 7 bases; unmatched junction nucleotides: 11. CDR3 size: 16 residues. Here the CDR3 reads CASSPAGQGIRQPQHF. The CDR3 nucleotides read TGTGCCAGCAGTCCGGCGGGACAGGGGATTCGGCAGCCCCAGCATTTT.

This clonotype was counted many times. This rearrangement joins TRBV11-2 to TRBJ2-7; D possibly uses TRBD1 or TRBD2 (5 bases each). V was clipped by 8 bases and J by 2 bases, with 13 bases between them. The CDR3 consists of 13 residues. Germline V CDR1 and CDR2: SGHAT, FQNNGV. CDR3 DNA: TGTGCCAGCGAGGGGCCCTTTCCCTACGAGCAGTACTTC. It translates to CASEGPFPYEQYF.

This chain links TRBV3-1 with TRBJ2-7; D unclear. V gave up 7 bases and J gave up 5 bases, with 9 bases separating them. In germline, CDR1 is LGHDT, CDR2 YNNKEL (reference sequence). The CDR3 runs to 11 residues. CDR3 sequence (DNA): TGTGCCAGCACCCACGGTAACGAGCAGTACTTC. It codes for CASTHGNEQYF.